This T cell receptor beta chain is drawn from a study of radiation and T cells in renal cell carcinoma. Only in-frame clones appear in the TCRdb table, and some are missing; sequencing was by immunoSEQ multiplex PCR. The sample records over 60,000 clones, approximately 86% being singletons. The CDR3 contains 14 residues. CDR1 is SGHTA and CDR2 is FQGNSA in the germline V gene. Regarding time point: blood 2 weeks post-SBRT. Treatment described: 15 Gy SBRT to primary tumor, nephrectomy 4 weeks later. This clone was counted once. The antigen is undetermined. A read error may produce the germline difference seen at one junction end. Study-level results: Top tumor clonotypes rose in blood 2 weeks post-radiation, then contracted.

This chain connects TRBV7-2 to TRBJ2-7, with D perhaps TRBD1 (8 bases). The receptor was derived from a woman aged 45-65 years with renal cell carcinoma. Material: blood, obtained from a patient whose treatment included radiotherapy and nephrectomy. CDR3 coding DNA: TGTGCCAGCAGCCTACAGGGGGGGGCCTACGAGCAGTGCTTC. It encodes CASSLQGGAYEQCF.